The clone carrying this TCR beta chain appeared a single time. Its antigen remains unidentified. This CDR3 is 17 amino acids long. Germline V gene lookup returns CDR1 SGHVS and CDR2 FQNEAQ. Between the trimmed V and J ends, which lost 0 bases and 2 bases, there was a span of 14 bases. Cultured CD4+ T-cell DNA underwent Oncomine TCR Beta short-read sequencing. Cultured CD4+ T cells yielded the extracted genomic DNA. Using its own MiXCR run on the PCR reads, TCRdb lists one record per CDR3 protein. The table shows approximately 16,000 distinct CDR3 sequences, with around 61% occurring only once. The record originates from a study of vaccination and CD4 T cells after COVID-19. Turning to the study itself: Collection of post-vaccine samples followed dose two by a median about 72 days, spanning a range of 14 to 241. Cultures acting as controls obtained a CEFX pool, an HIV-1 Nef pool, or no peptide.

The sample's treatment: roughly 11-day PBMC culture with coronavirus spike peptide pools or control peptides (ViraFEST assay). After expanding antigen-specific T cells with peptide pools, ViraFEST sequenced their TCRs. The sequence came from a human donor who had recovered from COVID-19. The gene calls are TRBV7-8 and TRBJ1-5; possibly TRBD1 for D (5 bases). The source material was CD4+ T cells from blood, cultured in vitro. In nucleotides, the CDR3 is TGTGCCAGCAGCTTAGCCCTTGGGGGAACGGGCAATCAGCCCCAGCATTTT. It yields the protein CASSLALGGTGNQPQHF.